Listed below are T cell receptor beta chains from one sample, sequenced in a study of T cells in Graves' hyperthyroidism and ophthalmopathy. TCRdb re-called the multiplex PCR reads with MiXCR, one entry per CDR3 protein. This table holds about 500,000 distinct CDR3 sequences, about 16% found once. The sample comprised blood. These receptors all come from a woman in her 30s with Graves' ophthalmopathy. The CDR3 runs from the conserved cysteine through the conserved F or W. A D gene is named only where the DNA matches it firmly. Expanded clones get a size class; other rows say once, few or many, or leave the size out.

J gene: TRBJ2-3
V gene: TRBV27
D gene: NA
clone size: many
CDR3 DNA: TGTGCCAGCAGTCTCACCTTAACAACAGATACGCAGTATTTT
CDR3 protein: CASSLTLTTDTQYF

J gene: TRBJ1-5
V gene: TRBV27
D gene: NA
clone size: many
CDR3 DNA: TGTGCCAGCAGTTATAAGGGGAACAGCAATCAGCCCCAGCATTTT
CDR3 protein: CASSYKGNSNQPQHF

J gene: TRBJ2-7
V gene: TRBV9
D gene: TRBD1
clone size: many
CDR3 DNA: TGTGCCAGCAGCGTAGGGGACAGCTACGAGCAGTACTTC
CDR3 protein: CASSVGDSYEQYF

J gene: TRBJ2-7
V gene: TRBV28
D gene: NA
clone size: many
CDR3 DNA: TGTGCCAGCAGTTCCGCCTCCTCCGGGAGTGGGTACGAGCAGTACTTC
CDR3 protein: CASSSASSGSGYEQYF

J gene: TRBJ2-7
V gene: TRBV5-1
D gene: TRBD1
clone size: many
CDR3 DNA: TGCGCCAGCAGCCCAAGGACAGGGGGCGCGGGGGGAACCTACGAGCAGTACTTC
CDR3 protein: CASSPRTGGAGGTYEQYF

J gene: TRBJ2-7
V gene: TRBV5-1
D gene: NA
clone size: many
CDR3 DNA: TGCGCCAGCAGCTTGGGCTCGGCCGAGCAGTACTTC
CDR3 protein: CASSLGSAEQYF

J gene: TRBJ1-1
V gene: TRBV28
D gene: NA
clone size: many
CDR3 DNA: TGTGCCAGCAAGATAGGGTTTTACACTGAAGCTTTCTTT
CDR3 protein: CASKIGFYTEAFF

J gene: TRBJ2-6
V gene: TRBV19
D gene: NA
clone size: few
CDR3 DNA: TGTGCCAGTAGTTACAGCTTTAGCGCCGGGGCCAACGTCCTGACTTTC
CDR3 protein: CASSYSFSAGANVLTF

J gene: TRBJ2-7
V gene: TRBV6-2/TRBV6-3
D gene: TRBD1
clone size: many
CDR3 DNA: TGTGCCAGCAGTCGCCCGGGACAGAGGATCTACGAGCAGTACTTC
CDR3 protein: CASSRPGQRIYEQYF

J gene: TRBJ1-1
V gene: TRBV28
D gene: TRBD1
clone size: NA
CDR3 DNA: TGTGCCAGCAGTTTCCCACCGGACAGGGGCCGGGGACCTGAAGCTTTCTTT
CDR3 protein: CASSFPPDRGRGPEAFF

J gene: TRBJ2-2
V gene: TRBV5-8
D gene: NA
clone size: few
CDR3 DNA: TGTGCCATCCCAGGGGGGTCGGACACCGGGGAGCTGTTTTTT
CDR3 protein: CAIPGGSDTGELFF

J gene: TRBJ2-7
V gene: TRBV3-1
D gene: TRBD2
clone size: many
CDR3 DNA: TGTGCCAGCAGCCAAGATTGGGCTAGCGGAGGCCACGAGCAGTACTTC
CDR3 protein: CASSQDWASGGHEQYF

J gene: TRBJ1-6
V gene: TRBV12-5
D gene: NA
clone size: NA
CDR3 DNA: TGTGCTAGTGGTTTGGACGGTAATTCACCCCTCCACTTT
CDR3 protein: CASGLDGNSPLHF

J gene: TRBJ2-1
V gene: TRBV6-2/TRBV6-3
D gene: TRBD2
clone size: NA
CDR3 DNA: TGTGCCAGCAGTTACATCGGGACTACCTACAATGAGCAGTTCTTC
CDR3 protein: CASSYIGTTYNEQFF

J gene: TRBJ1-1
V gene: TRBV30
D gene: NA
clone size: many
CDR3 DNA: TGTGCCTGGAGTCAGGGGATTGTTTCGGCTTTCTTT
CDR3 protein: CAWSQGIVSAFF

J gene: TRBJ1-4
V gene: TRBV7-9
D gene: NA
clone size: many
CDR3 DNA: TGTGCCAGCAGCTTAGGACAGACCCCAGTAGGGGAAAAACTGTTTTTT
CDR3 protein: CASSLGQTPVGEKLFF

J gene: TRBJ2-5
V gene: TRBV13
D gene: TRBD2
clone size: few
CDR3 DNA: TGTGCCAGCAGCCCGGGGAAAACTAGCGGGAGGTGGCAAGAGACCCAGTACTTC
CDR3 protein: CASSPGKTSGRWQETQYF

J gene: TRBJ2-2
V gene: TRBV20-1
D gene: NA
clone size: many
CDR3 DNA: TGCAGTTCGACTTATCCGGAGAACGGGGAGCTGTTTTTT
CDR3 protein: CSSTYPENGELFF

J gene: TRBJ2-1
V gene: TRBV29-1
D gene: TRBD2
clone size: few
CDR3 DNA: TGCAGCGTTACTCCCCCGCTAGCGGGAGGGCCGGGGGAGCAGTTCTTC
CDR3 protein: CSVTPPLAGGPGEQFF

J gene: TRBJ2-3
V gene: TRBV4-1
D gene: NA
clone size: few
CDR3 DNA: TGCGCCAGCAGCCAAGTGGCGGCGGGTGCAGATACGCAGTATTTT
CDR3 protein: CASSQVAAGADTQYF

J gene: TRBJ2-7
V gene: TRBV5-1
D gene: NA
clone size: many
CDR3 DNA: TGCGCCAGCAGCTCAGGGGAAAAGTACTACGAGCAGTACTTC
CDR3 protein: CASSSGEKYYEQYF

J gene: TRBJ2-7
V gene: TRBV28
D gene: NA
clone size: NA
CDR3 DNA: TGTGCCAGCATGGAGGGTGGGGATTACGAGCAGTACTTC
CDR3 protein: CASMEGGDYEQYF

J gene: TRBJ2-2
V gene: TRBV28
D gene: TRBD2
clone size: NA
CDR3 DNA: TGTGCCAGCAGTCTAGGGGGGACTAGCTCCGGGGAGCTGTTTTTT
CDR3 protein: CASSLGGTSSGELFF

J gene: TRBJ2-3
V gene: TRBV7-2
D gene: NA
clone size: few
CDR3 DNA: TGTGCCAGCAGCCACCCGGGAGCGCAGTATTTT
CDR3 protein: CASSHPGAQYF

J gene: TRBJ2-7
V gene: TRBV19
D gene: TRBD1
clone size: many
CDR3 DNA: TGTGCCAGTAGCAACAGGGGGACCTACGAGCAGTACTTC
CDR3 protein: CASSNRGTYEQYF

J gene: TRBJ1-3
V gene: TRBV6-1
D gene: NA
clone size: NA
CDR3 DNA: TGTGCCAGCAGTGCGAGGGGTTCTGGAAACACCATATATTTT
CDR3 protein: CASSARGSGNTIYF

J gene: TRBJ2-3
V gene: TRBV7-3
D gene: NA
clone size: many
CDR3 DNA: TGTGCCAGCAGCCCGTCGAGGGCAAGCACAGATACGCAGTATTTT
CDR3 protein: CASSPSRASTDTQYF

J gene: TRBJ2-2
V gene: TRBV5-5
D gene: TRBD2
clone size: many
CDR3 DNA: TGTGCCAGCACCAGAGCGGGAGTCTCGACCGGGGAGCTGTTTTTT
CDR3 protein: CASTRAGVSTGELFF

J gene: TRBJ2-1
V gene: TRBV18
D gene: NA
clone size: few
CDR3 DNA: TGTGCCAGCTCACCAGGGGCGGGAATCAGCGATGAGCAGTTCTTC
CDR3 protein: CASSPGAGISDEQFF

J gene: TRBJ1-1
V gene: TRBV19
D gene: TRBD1
clone size: NA
CDR3 DNA: TGTGCCAGTAGGGGGGACAGGGTGAACACTGAAGCTTTCTTT
CDR3 protein: CASRGDRVNTEAFF

J gene: TRBJ2-7
V gene: TRBV10-3
D gene: TRBD2
clone size: few
CDR3 DNA: TGTGCCATTCGCGGGACTAGCGGGATGACATCCTACGAGCAGTACTTC
CDR3 protein: CAIRGTSGMTSYEQYF

J gene: TRBJ2-5
V gene: TRBV6-9
D gene: NA
clone size: NA
CDR3 DNA: TGTGCCAGCAGTCCTTCGGGACTCCGGGGGTATGTGACCCAGTACTTC
CDR3 protein: CASSPSGLRGYVTQYF

J gene: TRBJ1-3
V gene: TRBV2
D gene: NA
clone size: many
CDR3 DNA: TGTGCCAGCAGCCAGAGCTCTGGAAACACCATATATTTT
CDR3 protein: CASSQSSGNTIYF

J gene: TRBJ1-2
V gene: TRBV29-1
D gene: NA
clone size: few
CDR3 DNA: TGCAGCGTTGAAGGACATAGGGCCGAGAACTATGGCTACACCTTC
CDR3 protein: CSVEGHRAENYGYTF

J gene: TRBJ2-5
V gene: TRBV12-3/TRBV12-4
D gene: NA
clone size: many
CDR3 DNA: TGTGCCAGCAGTCAACTATTAGGAGAGACCCAGTACTTC
CDR3 protein: CASSQLLGETQYF

J gene: TRBJ2-7
V gene: TRBV2
D gene: TRBD2
clone size: many
CDR3 DNA: TGTGCCAGCAGTGCCCTCCTAGCGGGAGACGAGCAGTACTTC
CDR3 protein: CASSALLAGDEQYF

J gene: TRBJ2-7
V gene: TRBV11-2
D gene: NA
clone size: many
CDR3 DNA: TGTGCCAGCAGCCCTGCCGGGGTCCCGGTTCGCGAGCAGTACTTC
CDR3 protein: CASSPAGVPVREQYF

J gene: TRBJ1-3
V gene: TRBV9
D gene: NA
clone size: few
CDR3 DNA: TGTGCCAGCAGCGGAGAACAGGAATCCGGAAACACCATATATTTT
CDR3 protein: CASSGEQESGNTIYF

J gene: TRBJ2-7
V gene: TRBV27
D gene: NA
clone size: few
CDR3 DNA: TGTGCCAGCAGTTTTCGCCACGGCGAGCAGTACTTC
CDR3 protein: CASSFRHGEQYF

J gene: TRBJ2-7
V gene: TRBV7-2
D gene: TRBD2
clone size: many
CDR3 DNA: TGTGCCAGCAGCGTGACTAGCGGCCCCTACGAGCAGTACTTC
CDR3 protein: CASSVTSGPYEQYF